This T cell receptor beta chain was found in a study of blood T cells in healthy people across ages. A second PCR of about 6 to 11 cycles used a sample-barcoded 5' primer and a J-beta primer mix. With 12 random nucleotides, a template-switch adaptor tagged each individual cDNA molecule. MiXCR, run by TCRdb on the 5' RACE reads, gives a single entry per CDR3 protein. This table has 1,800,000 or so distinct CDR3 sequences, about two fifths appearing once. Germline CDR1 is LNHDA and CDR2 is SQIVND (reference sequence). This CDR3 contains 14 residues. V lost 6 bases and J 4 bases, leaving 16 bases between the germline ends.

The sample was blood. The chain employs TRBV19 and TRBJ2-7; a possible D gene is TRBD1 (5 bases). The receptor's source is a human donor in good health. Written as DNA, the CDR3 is TGTGCCAGTAGGGTGATAGGGGAATCGTACGAGCAGTACTTC. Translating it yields CASRVIGESYEQYF. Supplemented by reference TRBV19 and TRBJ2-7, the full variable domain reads DGGITQSPKYLFRKEGQNVTLSCEQNLNHDAMYWYRQDPGQGLRLIYYSQIVNDFQKGDIAEGYSVSREKKESFPLTVTSAQKNPTAFYLCASRVIGESYEQYFGPGTRLTVT.